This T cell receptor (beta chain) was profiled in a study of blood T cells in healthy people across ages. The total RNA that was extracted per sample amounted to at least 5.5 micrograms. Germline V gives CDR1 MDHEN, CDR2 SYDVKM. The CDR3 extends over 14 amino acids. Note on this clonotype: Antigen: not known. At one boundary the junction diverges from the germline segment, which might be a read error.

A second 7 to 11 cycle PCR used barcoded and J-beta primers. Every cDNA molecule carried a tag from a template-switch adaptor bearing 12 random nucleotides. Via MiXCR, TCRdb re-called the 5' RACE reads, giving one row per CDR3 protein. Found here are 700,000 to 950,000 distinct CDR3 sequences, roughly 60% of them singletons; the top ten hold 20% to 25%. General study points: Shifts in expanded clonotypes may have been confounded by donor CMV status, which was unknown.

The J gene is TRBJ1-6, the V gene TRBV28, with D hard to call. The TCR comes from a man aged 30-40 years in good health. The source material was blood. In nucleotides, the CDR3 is TGTGCCAGCGATATCCGGACCGGTATTTCACCCCCCCACTTT. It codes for CASDIRTGISPPHF.